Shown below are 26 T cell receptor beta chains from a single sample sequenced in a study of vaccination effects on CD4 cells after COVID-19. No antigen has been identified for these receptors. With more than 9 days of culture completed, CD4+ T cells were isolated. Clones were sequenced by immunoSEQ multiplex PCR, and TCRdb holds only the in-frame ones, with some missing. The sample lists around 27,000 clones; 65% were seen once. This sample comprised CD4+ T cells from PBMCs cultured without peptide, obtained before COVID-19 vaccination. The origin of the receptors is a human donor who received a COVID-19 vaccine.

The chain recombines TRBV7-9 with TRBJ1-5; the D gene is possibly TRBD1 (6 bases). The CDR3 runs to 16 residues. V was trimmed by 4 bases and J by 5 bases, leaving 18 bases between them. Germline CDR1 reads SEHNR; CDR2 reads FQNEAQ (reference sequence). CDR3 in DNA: TGTGCCAGCAGCTCCTCCGGGACATCCTCTGATCAGCCCCAGCATTTT. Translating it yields CASSSSGTSSDQPQHF. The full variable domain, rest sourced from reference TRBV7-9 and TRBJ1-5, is DTGVSQNPRHKITKRGQNVTFRCDPISEHNRLYWYRQTLGQGPEFLTYFQNEAQLEKSRLLSDRFSAERPKGSFSTLEIQRTEQGDSAMYLCASSSSGTSSDQPQHFGDGTRLSIL.

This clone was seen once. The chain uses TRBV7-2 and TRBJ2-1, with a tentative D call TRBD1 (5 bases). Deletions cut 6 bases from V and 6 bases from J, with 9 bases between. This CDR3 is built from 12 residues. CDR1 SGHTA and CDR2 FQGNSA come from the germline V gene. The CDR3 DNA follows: TGTGCCAGCAGTATCCAGGGCAATGAGCAGTTCTTC. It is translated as CASSIQGNEQFF.

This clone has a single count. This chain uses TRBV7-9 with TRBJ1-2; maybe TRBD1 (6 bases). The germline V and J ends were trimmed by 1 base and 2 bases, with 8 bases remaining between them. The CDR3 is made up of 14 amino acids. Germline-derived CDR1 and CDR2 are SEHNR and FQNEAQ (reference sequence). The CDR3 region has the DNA TGTGCCAGCAGCTTAGGCGGACAGAACTATGGCTACACCTTC. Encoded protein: CASSLGGQNYGYTF.

The CDR3 nucleotides read TGTGCCAGCAGGGCCGGGACATTGAACGAGCAGTACTTC. Translated, it gives CASRAGTLNEQYF. V and J are TRBV2 and TRBJ2-7; TRBD1 is a possible D gene (6 bases). Trimming pared 6 bases from V and 5 bases from J, leaving 14 bases between. The CDR3 has 13 amino acids. Germline V gene sequence: CDR1 SNHLY, CDR2 FYNNEI.

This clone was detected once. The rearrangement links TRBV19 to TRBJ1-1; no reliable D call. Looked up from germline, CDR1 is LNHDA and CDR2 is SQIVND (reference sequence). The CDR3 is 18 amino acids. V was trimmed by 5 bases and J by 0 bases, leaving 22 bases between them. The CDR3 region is CASSPTGPPEGVNTEAFF. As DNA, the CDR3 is TGTGCCAGTAGTCCGACCGGGCCGCCAGAAGGTGTGAACACTGAAGCTTTCTTT.

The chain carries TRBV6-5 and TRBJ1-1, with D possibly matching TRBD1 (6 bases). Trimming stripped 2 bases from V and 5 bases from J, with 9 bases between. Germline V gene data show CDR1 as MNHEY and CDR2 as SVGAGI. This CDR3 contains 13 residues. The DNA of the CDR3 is TGTGCCAGCAGTTACCTAGGGGGTACTGAAGCTTTCTTT. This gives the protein CASSYLGGTEAFF.

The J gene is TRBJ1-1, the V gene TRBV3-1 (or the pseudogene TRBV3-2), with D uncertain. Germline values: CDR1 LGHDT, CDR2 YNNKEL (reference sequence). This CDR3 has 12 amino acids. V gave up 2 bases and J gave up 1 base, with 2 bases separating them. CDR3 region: CASSQSNTEAFF. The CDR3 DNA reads TGTGCCAGCAGCCAATCGAACACTGAAGCTTTCTTT.

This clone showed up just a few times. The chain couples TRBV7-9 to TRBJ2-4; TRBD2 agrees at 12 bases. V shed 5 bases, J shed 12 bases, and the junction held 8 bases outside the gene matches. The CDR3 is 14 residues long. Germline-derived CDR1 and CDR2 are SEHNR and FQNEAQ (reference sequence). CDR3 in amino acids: CASSPSGGAGSQYF. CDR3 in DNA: TGTGCCAGCAGCCCTAGCGGGGGGGCAGGTTCTCAGTACTTC.

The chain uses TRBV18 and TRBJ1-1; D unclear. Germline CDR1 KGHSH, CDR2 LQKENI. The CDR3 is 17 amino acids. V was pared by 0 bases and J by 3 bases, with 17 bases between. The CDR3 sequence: CASSPPQGFEVDTEAFF. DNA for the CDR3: TGTGCCAGCTCACCACCCCAAGGTTTCGAGGTCGACACTGAAGCTTTCTTT.

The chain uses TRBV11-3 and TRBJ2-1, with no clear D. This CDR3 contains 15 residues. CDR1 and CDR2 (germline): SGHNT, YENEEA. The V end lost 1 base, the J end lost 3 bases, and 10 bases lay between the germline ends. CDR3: CASSLAQANYNEQFF. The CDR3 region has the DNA TGTGCCAGCAGCTTAGCCCAGGCTAACTACAATGAGCAGTTCTTC.

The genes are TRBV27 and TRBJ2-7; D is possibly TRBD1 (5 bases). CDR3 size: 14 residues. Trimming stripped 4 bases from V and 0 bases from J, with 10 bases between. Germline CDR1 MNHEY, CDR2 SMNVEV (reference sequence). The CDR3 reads CASSSGHFSYEQYF. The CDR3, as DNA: TGTGCCAGCAGTTCCGGACACTTCTCCTACGAGCAGTACTTC.

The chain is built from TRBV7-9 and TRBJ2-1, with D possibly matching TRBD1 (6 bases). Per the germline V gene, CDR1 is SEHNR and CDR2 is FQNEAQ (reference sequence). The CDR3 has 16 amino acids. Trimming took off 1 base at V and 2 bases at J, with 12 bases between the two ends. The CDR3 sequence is CASSLGLRTAYNEQFF. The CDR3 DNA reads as TGTGCCAGCAGCTTAGGCCTCCGGACAGCCTACAATGAGCAGTTCTTC.

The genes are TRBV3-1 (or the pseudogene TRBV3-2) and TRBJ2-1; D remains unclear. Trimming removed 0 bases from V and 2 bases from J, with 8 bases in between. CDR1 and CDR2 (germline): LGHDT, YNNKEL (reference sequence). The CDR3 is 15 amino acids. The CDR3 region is CASSQEWGPYNEQFF. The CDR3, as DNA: TGTGCCAGCAGCCAAGAGTGGGGTCCCTACAATGAGCAGTTCTTC.

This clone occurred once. CDR3 bases: TGTGCCTGGAGTGTACGGCTAGCGGGGACCTACGAGCAGTACTTC. This codes for CAWSVRLAGTYEQYF. The J gene is TRBJ2-7, the V gene TRBV30, with 9 bases fitting TRBD2. This CDR3 is 15 amino acids long. V was clipped by 0 bases and J by 2 bases; unmatched bases: 5. Germline lookup yields CDR1 GTSNPN and CDR2 SVGIG (reference sequence).

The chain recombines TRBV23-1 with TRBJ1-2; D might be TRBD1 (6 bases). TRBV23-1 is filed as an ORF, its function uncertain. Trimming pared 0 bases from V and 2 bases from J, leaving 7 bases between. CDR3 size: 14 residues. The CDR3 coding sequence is TGCGCCAGCAGTCAATCCACAGGGAACTATGGCTACACCTTC. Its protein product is CASSQSTGNYGYTF.

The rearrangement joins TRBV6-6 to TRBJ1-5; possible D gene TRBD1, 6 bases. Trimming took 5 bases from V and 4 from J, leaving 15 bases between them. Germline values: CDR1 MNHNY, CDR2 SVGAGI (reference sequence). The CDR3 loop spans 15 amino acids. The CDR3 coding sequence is TGTGCCAGCAGTGTCGTGGGGGGGGCAAATCAGCCCCAGCATTTT. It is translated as CASSVVGGANQPQHF.

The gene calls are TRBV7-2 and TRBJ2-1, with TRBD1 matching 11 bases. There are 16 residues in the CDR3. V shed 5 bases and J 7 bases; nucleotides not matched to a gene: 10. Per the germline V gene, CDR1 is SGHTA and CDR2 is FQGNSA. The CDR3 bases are TGTGCCAGCAGCCTCGCTCCGGGACAGGGGGGAAATGAGCAGTTCTTC. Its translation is CASSLAPGQGGNEQFF.

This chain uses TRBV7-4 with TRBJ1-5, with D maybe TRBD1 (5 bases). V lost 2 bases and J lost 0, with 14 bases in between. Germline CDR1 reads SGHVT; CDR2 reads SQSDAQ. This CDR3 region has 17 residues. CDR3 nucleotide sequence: TGTGCCAGCAGCTTAAAGAAAGGGGCGGATAGCAATCAGCCCCAGCATTTT. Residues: CASSLKKGADSNQPQHF.

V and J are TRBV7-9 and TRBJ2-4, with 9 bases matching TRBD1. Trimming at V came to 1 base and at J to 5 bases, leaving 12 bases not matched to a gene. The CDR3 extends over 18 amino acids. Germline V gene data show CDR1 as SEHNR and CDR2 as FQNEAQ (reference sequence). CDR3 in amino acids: CASSLGAPGQGFQNIQYF. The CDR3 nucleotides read TGTGCCAGCAGCTTAGGAGCACCGGGACAGGGTTTCCAAAACATTCAGTACTTC.

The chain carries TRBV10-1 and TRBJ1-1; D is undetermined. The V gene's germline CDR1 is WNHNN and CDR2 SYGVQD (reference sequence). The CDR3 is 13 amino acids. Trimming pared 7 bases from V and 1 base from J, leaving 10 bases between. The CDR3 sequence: CASTQEKNTEAFF. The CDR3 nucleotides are TGCGCCAGCACCCAGGAGAAGAACACTGAAGCTTTCTTT.

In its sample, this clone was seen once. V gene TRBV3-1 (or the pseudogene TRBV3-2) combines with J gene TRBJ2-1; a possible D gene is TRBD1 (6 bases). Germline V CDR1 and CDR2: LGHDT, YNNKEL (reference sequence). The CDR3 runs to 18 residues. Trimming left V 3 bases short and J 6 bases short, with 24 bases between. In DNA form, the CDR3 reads TGTGCCAGCAGCCAGAGGGGGTCGTTCTCCGCAAAGTCCAATGAGCAGTTCTTC. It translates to CASSQRGSFSAKSNEQFF.

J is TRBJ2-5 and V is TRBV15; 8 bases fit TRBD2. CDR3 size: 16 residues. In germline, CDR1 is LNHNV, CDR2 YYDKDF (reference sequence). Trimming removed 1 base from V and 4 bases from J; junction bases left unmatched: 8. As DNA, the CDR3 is TGTGCCACCAGCAGAGGCACTAGCGGTGGTGGAGAGACCCAGTACTTC. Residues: CATSRGTSGGGETQYF.

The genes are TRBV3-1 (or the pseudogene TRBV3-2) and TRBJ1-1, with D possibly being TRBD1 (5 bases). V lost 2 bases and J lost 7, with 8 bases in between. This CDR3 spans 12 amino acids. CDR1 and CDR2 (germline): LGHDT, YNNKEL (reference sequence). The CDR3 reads CASSQPGGEAFF. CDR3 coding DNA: TGTGCCAGCAGCCAACCTGGGGGTGAAGCTTTCTTT.

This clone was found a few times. DNA of the CDR3: TGCGCCAGCAGCCAAGGCGGACAGGGTAGTCCCAATCAGCCCCAGCATTTT. Protein: CASSQGGQGSPNQPQHF. V gene TRBV4-1 combines with J gene TRBJ1-5, with 8 bases identical to TRBD1. Germline V lookup: CDR1 MGHRA, CDR2 YSYEKL. Unmatched junction bases numbered 8, after V lost 1 base and J lost 3 bases. This CDR3 has 17 amino acids.

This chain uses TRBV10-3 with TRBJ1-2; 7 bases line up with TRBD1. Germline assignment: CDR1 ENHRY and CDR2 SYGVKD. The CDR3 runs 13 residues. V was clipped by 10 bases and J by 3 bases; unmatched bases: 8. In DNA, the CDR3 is TGTGCCACGGGAGGGGGCGGCTACTATGGCTACACCTTC. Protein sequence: CATGGGGYYGYTF.

CDR3 sequence (DNA): TGTGCCTGCAATCCCGGGACAGCAAACTATGGCTACACCTTC. As protein: CACNPGTANYGYTF. The chain uses TRBV30 and TRBJ1-2; 7 nucleotides line up with TRBD1. This CDR3 has 14 amino acids. J lost 2 bases, V lost 6 bases, and 9 bases had no gene match. Germline CDR1 is GTSNPN and CDR2 is SVGIG (reference sequence).